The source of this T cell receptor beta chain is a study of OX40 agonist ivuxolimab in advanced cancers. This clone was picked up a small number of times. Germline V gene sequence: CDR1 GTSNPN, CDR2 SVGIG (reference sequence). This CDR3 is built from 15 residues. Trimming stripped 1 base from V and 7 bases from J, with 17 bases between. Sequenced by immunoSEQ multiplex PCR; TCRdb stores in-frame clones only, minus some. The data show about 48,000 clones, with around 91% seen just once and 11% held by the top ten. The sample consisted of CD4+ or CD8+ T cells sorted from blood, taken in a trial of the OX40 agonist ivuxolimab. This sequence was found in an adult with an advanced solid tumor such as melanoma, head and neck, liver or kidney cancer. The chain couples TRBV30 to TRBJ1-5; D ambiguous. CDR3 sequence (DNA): TGTGCCTGGAGTGATAAAGACACTCTCTGGCAGCCCCAGCATTTT. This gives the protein CAWSDKDTLWQPQHF.